The 21 T cell receptor beta chains below come from one sample, sequenced in a study of blood T cell repertoires in COVID-19. TCRdb's table, derived via immunoSEQ multiplex PCR, lists solely in-frame clones and lacks some. The repertoire holds around 220,000 clones, with 65% to 90% as singletons. What was sequenced was peripheral blood. The receptors shown here come from a human donor in a cohort sampled during active COVID-19.

This chain connects TRBV27 to TRBJ2-1; the match to TRBD1 covers 7 bases. CDR1 is MNHEY, CDR2 SMNVEV, per germline (reference sequence). The V segment lost 4 bases and the J segment 12 bases; nucleotides outside the gene matches: 18. The CDR3 has 16 residues. The CDR3: CASSSDQTGIAYRQFF. The CDR3 DNA is TGTGCCAGCAGTTCGGACCAGACAGGGATCGCGTACCGGCAGTTCTTC.

V gene TRBV24-1 combines with J gene TRBJ1-5; TRBD1 agrees at 9 bases. The germline V gene encodes CDR1 KGHDR and CDR2 SFDVKD. V shed 7 bases and J 0 bases; nucleotides not matched to a gene: 12. There are 18 residues in the CDR3. CDR3 coding DNA: TGTGCCACCAGACCGGGACAGGGCCTCTCATATAGCAATCAGCCCCAGCATTTT. Translating gives CATRPGQGLSYSNQPQHF.

This sequence joins TRBV7-3 and TRBJ1-1, with no clear D. The V gene's germline CDR1 is SGHTA and CDR2 FQGTGA. Trimming shortened V by 5 bases and J by 1 base, and 20 bases separated the two germline ends. The CDR3 is 17 amino acids. The CDR3 is CASSTGGAGMGNTEAFF. CDR3 DNA: TGTGCCAGCAGCACCGGAGGAGCCGGCATGGGGAACACTGAAGCTTTCTTT.

The chain joins TRBV18 to TRBJ2-1; perhaps TRBD2 as D (6 bases). Germline CDR1 and CDR2: KGHSH and LQKENI. This CDR3 contains 16 residues. Trimming stripped 2 bases from V and 2 bases from J, with 13 bases between. The CDR3 nucleotides read TGTGCCAGCTCACCAAACGGAGGGCTCACCTACAATGAGCAGTTCTTC. Translating gives CASSPNGGLTYNEQFF. Complete variable domain (other parts from reference TRBV18 and TRBJ2-1): NAGVMQNPRHLVRRRGQEARLRCSPMKGHSHVYWYRQLPEEGLKFMVYLQKENIIDESGMPKERFSAEFPKEGPSILRIQQVVRGDSAAYFCASSPNGGLTYNEQFFGPGTRLTVL.

The sample holds many counts of this clone. Other DNA sequences in the sample encode the same CDR3. The chain links TRBV19 to TRBJ2-6, with D hard to call. The germline CDR1 and CDR2 sequences are LNHDA and SQIVND (reference sequence). This CDR3 comprises 15 residues. The V gene lost 3 bases and the J gene lost 0 bases, with 6 bases spanning the gap. The CDR3, as DNA: TGTGCCAGTAGTATGGCCGCCTCTGGGGCCAACGTCCTGACTTTC. Encoded protein: CASSMAASGANVLTF.

The rearrangement joins TRBV18 to TRBJ2-1, with 9 positions matching TRBD1. The J segment lost 4 bases and the V segment lost 6 bases, leaving 7 bases of the junction unmatched. CDR1 is KGHSH and CDR2 is LQKENI in the germline V gene. The CDR3 sequence is 15 residues long. As DNA, the CDR3 is TGTGCCAGCTCCATCTTCGGGACAGGGTACAATGAGCAGTTCTTC. Amino acids: CASSIFGTGYNEQFF. Combining the CDR3 with reference TRBV18 and TRBJ2-1 gives the whole variable domain NAGVMQNPRHLVRRRGQEARLRCSPMKGHSHVYWYRQLPEEGLKFMVYLQKENIIDESGMPKERFSAEFPKEGPSILRIQQVVRGDSAAYFCASSIFGTGYNEQFFGPGTRLTVL.

The rearrangement links TRBV14 to TRBJ1-4, with unresolved D. Per germline, CDR1 SGHDN and CDR2 FVKESK. CDR3 length equals 15 residues. V was trimmed by 8 bases and J by 5 bases, leaving 18 bases between them. As DNA, the CDR3 is TGTGCCAGCTCAACCCGGGGATCGCCAAATGAAAAACTGTTTTTT. Protein product: CASSTRGSPNEKLFF.

This sequence joins TRBV11-2 and TRBJ1-2; the D gene is possibly TRBD1 (6 bases). This CDR3 spans 14 amino acids. V was pared by 5 bases and J by 4 bases, with 14 bases between. Germline lookup yields CDR1 SGHAT and CDR2 FQNNGV. The CDR3, as DNA: TGTGCCAGCAGCGCGAGGACAGATCTCTATGGCTACACCTTC. It is translated as CASSARTDLYGYTF.

The chain employs TRBV7-9 and TRBJ1-5, with 7 positions matching TRBD1. The germline CDR1 and CDR2 sequences are SEHNR and FQNEAQ (reference sequence). This CDR3 comprises 13 residues. The J segment lost 7 bases and the V segment lost 5 bases, leaving 5 bases of the junction unmatched. CDR3 nucleotide sequence: TGTGCCAGCAGCGTCGACAGGGTCCAGCCCCAGCATTTT. As protein: CASSVDRVQPQHF.

The V gene is TRBV25-1, the J gene TRBJ2-7; TRBD1 matches 9 bases. This CDR3 spans 15 amino acids. Germline assignment: CDR1 MGHDK and CDR2 SYGVNS. J was trimmed by 2 bases and V by 3 bases; bases with no gene match: 5. DNA of the CDR3: TGTGCCAGCAGTGACTCAGGACAGGGGACCTACGAGCAGTACTTC. Protein product: CASSDSGQGTYEQYF.

This clone was picked up one time. The chain couples TRBV25-1 to TRBJ2-3; TRBD2 agrees at 11 bases. Germline values: CDR1 MGHDK, CDR2 SYGVNS. Germline trimming cut 3 bases from V and 6 bases from J; bases unmatched to any gene: 8. The CDR3 is 16 residues long. Here the CDR3 DNA reads TGTGCCAGCAGTGATGCAAAACTAGCGGGAGAGGATACGCAGTATTTT. Its translation is CASSDAKLAGEDTQYF.

The CDR3: CASSSGANYGYTF. CDR3 bases: TGTGCCAGCAGTTCAGGGGCCAACTATGGCTACACCTTC. The chain has TRBV6-2 or TRBV6-3 and TRBJ1-2, with D maybe TRBD1 (6 bases). Trimming pared 4 bases from V and 2 bases from J, leaving 8 bases between. The V gene's germline CDR1 is MNHEY and CDR2 SVGEGT. The CDR3 consists of 13 residues.

The chain carries TRBV6-2 or TRBV6-3 and TRBJ2-7, with D perhaps TRBD1 (5 bases). Germline V gene sequence: CDR1 MNHEY, CDR2 SVGEGT. The CDR3 runs 11 residues. V dropped 2 bases and J dropped 6 bases, with 5 bases sitting between them. The CDR3 nucleotides read TGTGCCAGCAGTTACAGGGGCGAGCAGTACTTC. Translating gives CASSYRGEQYF.

The chain links TRBV19 to TRBJ2-1; 9 bases align to TRBD2. V lost 3 bases, J lost 6 bases, and 21 bases stayed unmatched. The CDR3 has 20 amino acids. The V gene's germline CDR1 is LNHDA and CDR2 SQIVND (reference sequence). DNA for the CDR3: TGTGCCAGTAGTATTCGATATGGTCTAGCGGGAAATTTGATGGGCAATGAGCAGTTCTTC. It is translated as CASSIRYGLAGNLMGNEQFF.

The chain uses TRBV19 and TRBJ2-1; 7 bases match TRBD2. The trim removed 4 bases at V and 12 bases at J, leaving 6 bases unmatched. The CDR3 has 12 residues. Germline V gene lookup returns CDR1 LNHDA and CDR2 SQIVND (reference sequence). CDR3 in DNA: TGTGCCAGTAGTAAGAGCGGGATCGGGCAGTTCTTC. It is translated as CASSKSGIGQFF.

This clone has a single count. This chain joins TRBV18 and TRBJ1-5, with 7 bases fitting TRBD1. The CDR3 length is 16 residues. The germline V gene has CDR1 KGHSH and CDR2 LQKENI. The V segment lost 3 bases and the J segment 4 bases; nucleotides outside the gene matches: 9. CDR3 bases: TGTGCCAGCTCACCCCCATCGACAGGGCCTAATCAGCCCCAGCATTTT. Protein sequence: CASSPPSTGPNQPQHF.

The rearrangement links TRBV9 to TRBJ2-7; 10 nucleotides align to TRBD2. Germline V gene lookup returns CDR1 SGDLS and CDR2 YYNGEE. V shed 0 bases, J shed 3 bases, and the junction held 6 bases outside the gene matches. The CDR3 length is 16 residues. The CDR3 DNA reads TGTGCCAGCAGCGTAGTAGCTAGCGGGAGTCTCTACGAGCAGTACTTC. It codes for CASSVVASGSLYEQYF.

This sequence joins TRBV29-1 and TRBJ2-7, with 7 bases matching TRBD2. The CDR3 is 12 residues long. V dropped 7 bases and J dropped 4; count of bases not matched to a gene: 7. CDR1 and CDR2 from the germline V gene are SQVTM and ANQGSEA. CDR3 sequence reads: CSARLATYEQYF. The CDR3 DNA reads TGCAGCGCCCGACTAGCAACGTACGAGCAGTACTTC.

This clone has at least ten counts. The chain recombines TRBV3-1 (or the pseudogene TRBV3-2) with TRBJ1-2; D unresolved. The length of the CDR3 is 13 residues. CDR1 and CDR2 (germline): LGHDT, YNNKEL (reference sequence). Trimming shortened V by 1 base and J by 4 bases, and 7 bases separated the two germline ends. The CDR3 reads CASSQVRAYGYTF. The DNA for the CDR3 is TGTGCCAGCAGCCAAGTCCGAGCCTATGGCTACACCTTC.

The J gene is TRBJ1-1, the V gene TRBV5-1; perhaps TRBD1 as D (6 bases). CDR1 is SGHRS, CDR2 YFSETQ, per germline. This CDR3 spans 15 amino acids. Trimming removed 0 bases from V and 0 bases from J, with 9 bases in between. Here the CDR3 reads CASSLAAGVNTEAFF. The CDR3 bases are TGCGCCAGCAGCTTGGCGGCAGGGGTGAACACTGAAGCTTTCTTT.

This chain's CDR3 is CASSASEAYNEQFF. The CDR3 coding sequence is TGTGCCAGCAGCGCCTCGGAGGCGTACAATGAGCAGTTCTTC. The V gene is TRBV7-9, the J gene TRBJ2-1, with D perhaps matching TRBD2 (5 bases). V was shortened by 5 bases and J by 4 bases, with 12 bases between the two germline ends. This CDR3 is 14 amino acids long. Per germline, CDR1 SEHNR and CDR2 FQNEAQ (reference sequence).